This T cell receptor (beta chain) was recovered during a study of cytotoxic CD8 clonotypes in ibrutinib-treated CLL. The study's findings and limits: Under treatment, the uncommon public clonotypes either contracted or remained stable.

Between the trimmed V and J ends, which lost 6 bases and 6 bases, there was a span of 1 base. Germline CDR1 and CDR2: SGHTA and FQGNSA. The CDR3 consists of 9 residues. Produced via immunoSEQ multiplex PCR; TCRdb's table is partial and in-frame only. Here the sample spans around 52,000 clones, roughly 50% being singletons. Comments on this clone: Its antigen is still unknown.

The chain is built from TRBV7-2 and TRBJ2-3, with D uncertain. The sequenced sample was PBMCs, obtained after 24 months of ibrutinib treatment. The clonotype was recovered from a human donor with chronic lymphocytic leukemia. The CDR3 nucleotides read TGTGCCAGCAGTGATACGCAGTATTTT. Translation: CASSDTQYF.